The text below deals with one T cell receptor (beta chain). No cognate antigen has been identified for it. The input lacks base qualities; no much larger clone sits a single base away. The method was the immunoSEQ multiplex PCR assay. A mixture of 60 forward primers for TCR Vbeta segments and 13 reverse primers for TCR Jbeta segments was used in the multiplex PCR. A multiplex PCR assay on genomic DNA amplified the CDR3 region of rearranged TCR beta genes. Amplified TCR beta libraries were sequenced as 87-base-pair reads on the Illumina HiSeq System. Per the authors' processing: In a later analysis, about 80 million unique TCR beta chains were counted across the 666 repertoires, and approximately 11 million of these chains were shared by at least two donors. Raw reads were error-corrected and collapsed into unique sequences by a nearest-neighbor algorithm in which closely related sequences were merged to remove PCR and sequencing errors. Alignment of CDR3 sequences to IMGT reference sequences was used to assign V, D and J gene segments. For a sequence to be retained, at least a six-nucleotide match to both a V gene segment and a J gene segment was required. Rearrangements were classified as productive when the CDR3 lacked stop codons and remained in frame with V and J, and all other rearrangements were classified as non-productive. Following IMGT convention, CDR3 was defined as the stretch from the second conserved V-encoded cysteine to the conserved J-encoded phenylalanine. In an earlier analysis of 587 of the donors, sequences lacking an unambiguous match to a single V gene segment were excluded. In an earlier analysis of several hundred of the donors, a V segment was called functional when productive rearrangements were above 56.7%, and segregating when the standard deviation between donors exceeded 5%. A statistical classification framework was built to diagnose cytomegalovirus status from the catalog of TCR beta chain sequences. In a later analysis, V and J genes were assigned by comparing TCR nucleotide sequences against IMGT/GENE-DB human TR gene sequences. Using the TCRdist pipeline, a later analysis assigned CDR3 sequences along with most-parsimonious VDJ recombination scenarios. A later analysis defined each TCR beta chain by its CDR3 amino acid sequence plus V-gene family, and excluded reads lacking a unique V-gene family. As a way to deal with suspected cross-contamination and a sequencing artifact, a later analysis dropped 450 to 600 nucleotide sequences that were highly shared and had low generation probability. A later analysis calculated a clonal expansion index for each public chain from normalized within-repertoire ranks of inferred template counts. In a later analysis, generation probabilities were computed using a VDJ recombination model fitted to out-of-frame rearrangements, and the results were checked against IGoR. In a later analysis, TCR-TCR, TCR-HLA and TCR-CMV co-occurrence was scored with hypergeometric tests, and a repertoire-size bias correction was applied to TCR pairs. A later analysis estimated false discovery rates by permuting HLA or CMV assignments 20 times. In a later analysis, co-occurring TCRs were grouped using DBSCAN, with TCRdist sequence similarity added in when clustering inside HLA-allele-positive subsets. Repertoires with fewer than 30,000 or more than 120,000 public chains were left out of co-occurrence clustering, as were five repertoires with anomalous nucleotide sharing. TCRdb limited this immuneACCESS table to in-frame rearrangements with V and J called. A share of clones is missing; checked studies link under half to unresolved V genes, and the rest is unexplained. The D gene and trimming were derived from the DNA, and the V and J assignments and clone size from that table. The sample records about 210,000 clones, 70% to 80% of which are singletons. About 14% of the sample is taken by the ten largest.

The data are from a study of cytomegalovirus exposure and HLA in healthy donors (TCRdb year 2017). Regarding the complete study: In an earlier analysis of several hundred of the donors, roughly 300 Gb of sequence data and 90 million to 120 million unique TCR beta sequences from about 179 million T cells were reported. Donor age, sex, ethnicity and CMV serostatus were compiled together with the repertoire data. Besides the first cohort of about 730 subjects, a separate validation cohort made up of 120 or so different subjects was used. HLA typing included class I and class II loci at four-digit resolution. An early release covering 550 to 700 HLA-typed donors comprised about 300 gigabases of sequencing data and roughly 86 million unique TCR sequences. Rather than using new phenotypic data, the later analysis identified candidate immune exposures from TCR beta sequences and from how often those sequences occurred across donors. To decide whether each TCR beta V gene segment behaved as functional or pseudogenic, an earlier analysis of approximately 590 of the donors relied on high-throughput TCR beta sequencing. Every repertoire in the discovery cohort had been generated on one and the same sequencing platform. Among the approximately 400 genotyped donors, approximately 76% belonged to the genetic ancestry cluster associated with self-reported Caucasian donors. The T cell repertoires of 700 or so subjects were profiled by immunosequencing and related to cytomegalovirus serostatus. About five DR-DQ haplotypes were treated as single units for association and clustering because of strong linkage in the cohort. On average, around 200,000 unique TCR beta nucleotide sequences were sequenced per donor among some 420 genotyped donors of the cohort, with 15% to 20% of those sequences being non-productive. In a later genetic analysis, genome-wide SNP genotypes for about 55% of the 666 donors were used, and that subset was treated as a discovery cohort. A later analysis re-examined previously published TCR beta repertoires from several hundred donors and added high-resolution HLA genotyping to investigate patterns of TCR occurrence. The study combined high-throughput TCR immunosequencing, statistical association of individual TCRs with disease status, and machine learning to predict cytomegalovirus infection status. Typing coverage varied by locus: about 629-640 donors for A, B, C, DRB1 and DQB1; more than 500 for DQA1; more than 600 for DPA1; 450 to 480 for DPB1. The study aimed to test whether cataloging public T cell receptors could reveal signatures of past pathogen exposure.

Taken from cysteine to phenylalanine, the CDR3 has 13 residues. The only DNA kept is the CDR3, 39 bases in frame from the first base. V is cut by 7 bases and J by 3 bases, and the space between the germline ends is 15 bases. Via the germline V gene (reference sequence), CDR1 is GTSNPN and CDR2 SVGIG. The cohort was made up of several hundred healthy bone marrow donors. Cohort members were all nominally healthy when sampled, although unrecorded immune exposures were likely present. The donor was CMV seropositive and was included in the group of approximately 310 seropositive cohort members. Every donor gave a peripheral blood sample, and the peripheral blood mononuclear cells from that sample were used for TCR beta sequencing. The Qiagen DNeasy Blood Extraction Kit was used to extract genomic DNA from the blood cell samples. General conclusions and limits of the study: In an earlier analysis of about 600 of the donors, most TCR beta V segments appeared in productive rearrangements about 87% or about 30% of the time, broadly matching IMGT annotations. A later genetic analysis reported fewer N-insertions in productive TCRs among donors in an Asian-associated ancestry cluster than the approximately 670-donor mean. While some public TCRs were present in many individuals, most TCR sequences turned up only very rarely across donors. Linkage disequilibrium might explain the correlated functional status among segregating V segments, but an unknown experimental factor could not be ruled out. According to a later analysis, TCR association rates differed among HLA loci, with DRB1 alleles showing the most associated TCRs and HLA-C alleles showing the fewest. Because some donors lacked HLA typing at each locus, the association tests relied only on the typed subset. When HLA alleles, especially DR and DQ, strongly co-occurred, TCR associations were difficult to assign to individual alleles. A later analysis found that HLA-associated TCR beta chains were more clonally expanded and had lower generation probabilities than equally common non-associated chains. In a later genetic analysis, a missense DCLRE1C variant was associated with V-gene and J-gene trimming of TCR beta chains, and the association was replicated in an independent cohort. The sequencing pipeline was judged likely to have produced a cluster of highly shared sequence variants as a technical artifact. The presence/absence analyses assumed that sequencing depth was roughly uniform across donors, and that assumption may not be true. CMV serostatus was the only immune exposure information available for the cohort. Several of the top co-occurrence clusters appeared to be linked to parvovirus B19, influenza, CMV and Epstein-Barr virus, according to a later analysis. According to a later analysis, most CMV-associated TCR beta chains appeared to be HLA-restricted, and the HLA associations seemed to be driven largely by CMV exposure. A further reported finding was that TCR beta sequences accurately predicted the HLA-A and HLA-B alleles for most subjects in the first cohort. Some IMGT-functional V segments, including TRBV6-2 and TRBV6-3, could not be distinguished by the 87-base-pair reads and were therefore excluded. The classifier was reported to diagnose cytomegalovirus status with high specificity and sensitivity in both the original cohort and the validation cohort. The study listed around 160 TCR beta chains as associated with cytomegalovirus. A later analysis associated 15,000 or so TCR beta sequences with specific HLA alleles at a false discovery rate of 0.05. The authors suggested that the approach could potentially be generalized to other disease states and immunological phenotypes. Because counts were too low, about 18 rarely observed V segments, including chromosome 9 orphons, were excluded from the earlier analysis of 587 of the donors. In this cohort, only TCR beta chains were sequenced, and detectable features were limited by the absence of alpha or paired-chain data. A few of the identified cytomegalovirus-associated TCR beta chains were confirmed in vitro to be specific for cytomegalovirus antigens.

The sequence was obtained from a woman aged 25 to 39 in good health and CMV-seropositive. This receptor chain uses TRBV30 and TRBJ1-2; there is no confident call for the D gene. The sample consisted of PBMCs. CDR3 reads: CAFSEAQHYGYTF. The nucleotide sequence is given as TGTGCCTTCTCAGAGGCCCAACACTATGGCTACACCTTC.